This T cell receptor beta chain was sequenced during a study of blood T cell repertoires in COVID-19. Overall study context: The samples span acute and convalescent COVID-19 from the United States, Italy and Spain. PBMCs, B-cell-depleted T cells, or T cells were the source of the cDNA or gDNA that made up the material.

The germline CDR1 and CDR2 sequences are SGHRS and YFSETQ. The CDR3 length is 15 residues. V lost 3 bases to trimming and J lost 5 bases, with 14 bases between them. Original analysis: Amplification of reference gene primers provided the estimated nucleated cell counts. TCRdb keeps only in-frame clones here, not all; method: immunoSEQ multiplex PCR. Clone size and the V and J calls come from that table; the DNA yielded D and trimming. The data hold about 38,000 clones, with about 82% observed a single time. This clone was seen a single time. The chain recombines TRBV5-1 with TRBJ2-2; D might be TRBD2 (5 bases). Sequencing used peripheral blood. The origin of this receptor is a man over 45 with active COVID-19. In nucleotides, the CDR3 is TGCGCCAGCAGCTCGCAGGACCCGGGGACCGGGGAGCTGTTTTTT. This codes for CASSSQDPGTGELFF.